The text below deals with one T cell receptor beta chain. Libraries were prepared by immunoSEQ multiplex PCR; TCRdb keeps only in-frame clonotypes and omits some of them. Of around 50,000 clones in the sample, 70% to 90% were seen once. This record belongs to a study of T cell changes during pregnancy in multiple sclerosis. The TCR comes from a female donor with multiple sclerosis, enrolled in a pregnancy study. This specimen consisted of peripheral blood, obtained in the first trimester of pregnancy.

CDR3 in DNA: TGTGCTAGTGGTTTGGTACTCGACAGGGGGATGGACTCACCCCTCCACTTT. Its protein product is CASGLVLDRGMDSPLHF. This sequence joins TRBV12-5 and TRBJ1-6, with 9 bases fitting TRBD1. The CDR3 is made up of 17 amino acids. Germline V gene sequence: CDR1 LGHNT, CDR2 FRNRAP. V lost 0 bases, J lost 10 bases, and 10 bases stayed unmatched.